This TCR beta chain was documented in a study of cytomegalovirus exposure and HLA in healthy donors. Findings of the study overall: A later analysis, which compared TCR beta chains of equal frequency, found the HLA-associated ones more clonally expanded.

With 60 Vbeta and 13 Jbeta primers, the PCR was carried out. The repertoire was sequenced with immunoSEQ multiplex PCR; TCRdb's copy has only in-frame clones and lacks some. The sample table sets out about 48,000 clones. Germline V CDR1 and CDR2: SGHNT, YYREEE (reference sequence). Trimming cost V 0 bases and J 8 bases, with 15 bases left between them. The CDR3 consists of 15 residues. A word on this clone: Antigen unknown.

The chain carries TRBV5-4 and TRBJ2-4; D possibly corresponds to TRBD1 (5 bases). This TCR derives from a male donor in good health and CMV-seropositive. The sequenced sample consisted of PBMCs. CDR3 residues: CASSLEWGADHIQYF. The CDR3 DNA reads TGTGCCAGCAGCTTGGAGTGGGGCGCAGATCACATTCAGTACTTC.